This TCR beta chain came from a study of blood T cell repertoires in COVID-19. As for the study in general: The United States, Italy and Spain were the sources of the acute and convalescent COVID-19 samples. From T cells, B-cell-depleted T cells, or PBMCs came the material, which was cDNA or gDNA.

The length of the CDR3 is 12 residues. V lost 3 bases to trimming and J lost 8 bases, with 11 bases between them. CDR1 SGHDN and CDR2 FVKESK come from the germline V gene. As processed by the authors: Nucleated cell number was recorded as an estimate derived from reference gene primer amplification. Sequencing used immunoSEQ multiplex PCR; TCRdb keeps in-frame clones, though not all of them. V and J calls plus clone size are reproduced from that table; the DNA served to infer D and trimming. The data contain roughly 250,000 clones, roughly 82% of them singletons. The V and J genes are TRBV14 and TRBJ2-7; weak D call: TRBD1 (6 bases). The receptor comes from a woman aged 80 or over with active or convalescent COVID-19. Source material: peripheral blood. CDR3 coding DNA: TGTGCCAGCAGCCACGAGCAGGGGAAGCAGTACTTC. This encodes CASSHEQGKQYF. Variable domain in full (rest from reference TRBV14 and TRBJ2-7): EAGVTQFPSHSVIEKGQTVTLRCDPISGHDNLYWYRRVMGKEIKFLLHFVKESKQDESGMPNNRFLAERTGGTYSTLKVQPAELEDSGVYFCASSHEQGKQYFGPGTRLTVT.